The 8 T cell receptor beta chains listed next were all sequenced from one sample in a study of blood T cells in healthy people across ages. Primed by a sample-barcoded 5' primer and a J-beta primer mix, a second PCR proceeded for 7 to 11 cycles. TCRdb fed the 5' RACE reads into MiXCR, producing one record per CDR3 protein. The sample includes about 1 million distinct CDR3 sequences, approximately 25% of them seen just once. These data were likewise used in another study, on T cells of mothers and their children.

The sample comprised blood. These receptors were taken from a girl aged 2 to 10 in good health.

The CDR3 spells CASSLARSSPSGGLQETQYF. The CDR3 nucleotides are TGTGCCAGCAGCTTAGCTAGGTCCTCCCCTAGCGGGGGATTACAAGAGACCCAGTACTTC. The chain joins TRBV11-1 to TRBJ2-5; 10 bases line up with TRBD2. Germline-derived CDR1 and CDR2 are SGHAT and FQDESV (reference sequence). The CDR3 totals 20 residues. V trimming: 0 bases; J trimming: 2 bases; junction bases outside the gene matches: 15.

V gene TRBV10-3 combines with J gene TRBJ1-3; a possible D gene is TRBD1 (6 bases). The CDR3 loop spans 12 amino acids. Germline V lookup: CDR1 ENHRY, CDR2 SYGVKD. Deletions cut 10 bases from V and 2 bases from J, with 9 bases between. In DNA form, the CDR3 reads TGTGCCACCTCAGGGGCTGGAAACACCATATATTTT. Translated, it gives CATSGAGNTIYF.

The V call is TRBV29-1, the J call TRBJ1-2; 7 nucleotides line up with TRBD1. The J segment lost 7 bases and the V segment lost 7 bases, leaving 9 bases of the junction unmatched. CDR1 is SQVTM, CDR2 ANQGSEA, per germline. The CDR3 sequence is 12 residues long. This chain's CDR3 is CSAPGQEAGYTF. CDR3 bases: TGCAGCGCCCCAGGACAGGAGGCTGGCTACACCTTC.

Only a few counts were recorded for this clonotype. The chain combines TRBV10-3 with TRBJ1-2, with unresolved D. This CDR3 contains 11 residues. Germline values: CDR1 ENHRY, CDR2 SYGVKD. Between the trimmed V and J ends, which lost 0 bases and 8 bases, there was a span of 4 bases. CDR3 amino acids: CAISESEGYTF. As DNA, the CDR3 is TGTGCCATCAGTGAGTCGGAAGGCTACACCTTC.

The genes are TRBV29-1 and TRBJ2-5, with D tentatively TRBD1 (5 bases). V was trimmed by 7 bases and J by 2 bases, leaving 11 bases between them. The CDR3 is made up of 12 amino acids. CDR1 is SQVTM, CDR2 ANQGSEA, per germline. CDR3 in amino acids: CSARQLQETQYF. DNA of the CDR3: TGCAGCGCCCGACAGTTACAAGAGACCCAGTACTTC. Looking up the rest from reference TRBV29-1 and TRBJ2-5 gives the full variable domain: SAVISQKPSRDICQRGTSLTIQCQVDSQVTMMFWYRQQPGQSLTLIATANQGSEATYESGFVIDKFPISRPNLTFSTLTVSNMSPEDSSIYLCSARQLQETQYFGPGTRLLVL.

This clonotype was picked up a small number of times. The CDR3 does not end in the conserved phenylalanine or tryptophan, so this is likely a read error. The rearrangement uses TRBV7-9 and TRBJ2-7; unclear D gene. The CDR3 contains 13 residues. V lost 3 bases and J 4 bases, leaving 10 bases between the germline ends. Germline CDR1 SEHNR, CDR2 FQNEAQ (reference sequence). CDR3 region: CASSFEAAYEQYL. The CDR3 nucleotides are TGTGCCAGCAGCTTCGAAGCAGCTTACGAGCAGTACCTC.

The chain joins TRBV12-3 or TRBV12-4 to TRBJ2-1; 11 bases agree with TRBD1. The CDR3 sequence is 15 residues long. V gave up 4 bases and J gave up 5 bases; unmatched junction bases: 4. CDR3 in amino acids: CASSWTGGGNNEQFF. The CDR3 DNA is TGTGCCAGCAGTTGGACAGGGGGCGGTAACAATGAGCAGTTCTTC.

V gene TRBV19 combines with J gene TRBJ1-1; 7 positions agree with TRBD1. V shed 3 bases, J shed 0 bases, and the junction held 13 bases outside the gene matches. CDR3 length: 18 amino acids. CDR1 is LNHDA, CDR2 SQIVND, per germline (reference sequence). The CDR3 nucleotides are TGTGCCAGTAGTATTCTAGTCGGGCAGGGGGTTATGAACACTGAAGCTTTCTTT. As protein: CASSILVGQGVMNTEAFF. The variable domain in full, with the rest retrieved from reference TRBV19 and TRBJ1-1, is DGGITQSPKYLFRKEGQNVTLSCEQNLNHDAMYWYRQDPGQGLRLIYYSQIVNDFQKGDIAEGYSVSREKKESFPLTVTSAQKNPTAFYLCASSILVGQGVMNTEAFFGQGTRLTVV.